The 21 T cell receptor beta chains below come from one sample, sequenced in a study of shared clonotypes between healthy human individuals. TCRdb keeps only in-frame clones here, not all; method: immunoSEQ multiplex PCR. Of millions of clones in the sample, 85% to 95% were seen once. Source material: naive CD4+ T cells sorted from blood. Subset noted: CD45RA+ positively selected. The source is a man aged 18-30 years in good health.

This chain joins TRBV6-5 and TRBJ2-1; D gene uncertain. CDR1 MNHEY and CDR2 SVGAGI come from the germline V gene. V was cut by 2 bases and J by 4 bases, with 9 bases left in between. This CDR3 is built from 14 residues. The CDR3 loop is CASSYRQAYNEQFF. The DNA of the CDR3 is TGTGCCAGCAGTTACCGGCAGGCGTACAATGAGCAGTTCTTC.

The chain recombines TRBV9 with TRBJ1-6; weak D call: TRBD1 (5 bases). The CDR3 loop spans 14 amino acids. Deletions cut 0 bases from V and 10 bases from J, with 11 bases between. CDR1 is SGDLS and CDR2 is YYNGEE in the germline V gene. CDR3 amino acids: CASSVDPSGSPLHF. The CDR3 coding sequence is TGTGCCAGCAGCGTAGATCCATCAGGGTCACCCCTCCACTTT.

V usage is TRBV19 and J usage is TRBJ2-1; 11 nucleotides align to TRBD1. With V trimmed by 10 bases and J by 12 bases, 23 bases remained unmatched. Germline values: CDR1 LNHDA, CDR2 SQIVND (reference sequence). The CDR3 runs to 17 residues. The CDR3 nucleotides are TGTGCCAATCCGGGACAGGGGGTTAGCCACAATTCTGGCGGGCAGTTCTTC. Its protein is CANPGQGVSHNSGGQFF.

The rearrangement joins TRBV9 to TRBJ1-1, with D unresolved. The CDR3 runs 14 residues. Trimming took off 0 bases at V and 4 bases at J, with 10 bases between the two ends. CDR1 is SGDLS and CDR2 is YYNGEE in the germline V gene. CDR3: CASSVDAGRTEAFF. In DNA form, the CDR3 reads TGTGCCAGCAGCGTAGACGCCGGCCGCACTGAAGCTTTCTTT.

The CDR3 DNA reads as TGTGCCAGCAGCGTAGCCATCGGACTAGCGGCCCAAGAGACCCAGTACTTC. It codes for CASSVAIGLAAQETQYF. The V gene is TRBV9, the J gene TRBJ2-5; 10 bases map to TRBD2. V lost 0 bases to trimming and J lost 1 base; unmatched junction nucleotides: 6. There are 17 residues in the CDR3. CDR1 and CDR2 from the germline V gene are SGDLS and YYNGEE.

The V gene is TRBV6-8, the J gene TRBJ2-5, with 8 bases fitting TRBD2. Gene TRBJ2-7 matches the end of the DNA better, so the J call may be wrong. Germline values: CDR1 MNHGY, CDR2 SAAAGT. The CDR3 is 14 residues long. CDR3 amino acids: CASRSAGVGYEQYF. CDR3 DNA: TGTGCCAGCAGGTCAGCGGGAGTAGGTTACGAGCAGTACTTC.

This chain links TRBV5-1 with TRBJ2-2, with unresolved D. CDR3 length: 14 residues. Trimming stripped 1 base from V and 4 bases from J, with 8 bases between. The V gene's germline CDR1 is SGHRS and CDR2 YFSETQ. CDR3 sequence: CASSLYATTGELFF. The DNA of the CDR3 is TGCGCCAGCAGCTTGTATGCAACCACCGGGGAGCTGTTTTTT. Variable domain in full (rest from reference TRBV5-1 and TRBJ2-2): KAGVTQTPRYLIKTRGQQVTLSCSPISGHRSVSWYQQTPGQGLQFLFEYFSETQRNKGNFPGRFSGRQFSNSRSEMNVSTLELGDSALYLCASSLYATTGELFFGEGSRLTVL.

The J gene is TRBJ2-2, the V gene TRBV2, with D tentatively TRBD2 (7 bases). Trimming stripped 8 bases from V and 4 bases from J, with 14 bases between. The CDR3 totals 14 residues. Per germline, CDR1 SNHLY and CDR2 FYNNEI. The CDR3 DNA is TGTGCCAGCGGGCGGGGGCGACTCACCGGGGAGCTGTTTTTT. Translated, it gives CASGRGRLTGELFF. Using reference TRBV2 and TRBJ2-2 for the parts outside the CDR3, the full variable domain is EPEVTQTPSHQVTQMGQEVILRCVPISNHLYFYWYRQILGQKVEFLVSFYNNEISEKSEIFDDQFSVERPDGSNFTLKIRSTKLEDSAMYFCASGRGRLTGELFFGEGSRLTVL.

This chain uses TRBV29-1 with TRBJ1-2, with no clear D. CDR3 length equals 12 residues. The germline gives CDR1 SQVTM, CDR2 ANQGSEA. Trimming removed 1 base at V and 6 bases at J, with 9 bases between. CDR3 sequence (DNA): TGCAGCGTTGAAGGGGCCGGGGATGGCTACACCTTC. It codes for CSVEGAGDGYTF.

The chain links TRBV4-2 to TRBJ2-7; D not resolved. This CDR3 is 13 amino acids long. V lost 1 base, J lost 2 bases, and 6 bases lay in between. Germline CDR1 and CDR2: LGHNA and YNFKEQ. The CDR3 loop reads CASSQALTYEQYF. CDR3 in DNA: TGTGCCAGCAGCCAAGCGCTGACCTACGAGCAGTACTTC.

The V gene is TRBV5-1, the J gene TRBJ1-6; D unresolved. Germline V gene data show CDR1 as SGHRS and CDR2 as YFSETQ. With 2 bases removed from V and 0 bases from J, the gap between germline ends came to 9 bases. The CDR3 loop spans 16 amino acids. The DNA for the CDR3 is TGCGCCAGCAGCTTTTCATCAAGCTCCTATAATTCACCCCTCCACTTT. It specifies CASSFSSSSYNSPLHF.

The chain carries TRBV11-3 and TRBJ1-4, with no clear D. The CDR3 is 14 amino acids. V lost 5 bases, J lost 5 bases, and 12 bases lay in between. The germline CDR1 and CDR2 sequences are SGHNT and YENEEA. The CDR3 reads CASSPSLANEKLFF. In DNA, the CDR3 is TGTGCCAGCAGCCCATCCTTAGCCAATGAAAAACTGTTTTTT.

V usage is TRBV9 and J usage is TRBJ2-1; D unclear. This CDR3 is built from 14 residues. Trimming removed 4 bases at V and 0 bases at J, with 8 bases between. Germline V gene data show CDR1 as SGDLS and CDR2 as YYNGEE. The CDR3, as DNA: TGTGCCAGCAGCTTATCCAGCTCCTACAATGAGCAGTTCTTC. Translating gives CASSLSSSYNEQFF.

The chain is built from TRBV30 and TRBJ2-1; a possible D gene is TRBD1 (5 bases). This CDR3 has 12 amino acids. CDR1 and CDR2 (germline): GTSNPN, SVGIG (reference sequence). Trimming shortened V by 4 bases and J by 6 bases, and 10 bases separated the two germline ends. CDR3 in DNA: TGTGCCTGGAAGCCCCAGGGCAATGAGCAGTTCTTC. Protein product: CAWKPQGNEQFF.

The rearrangement joins TRBV7-2 to TRBJ2-4; TRBD1 matches 8 bases. V was pared by 2 bases and J by 6 bases, with 3 bases of the junction left unmatched. The germline V gene has CDR1 SGHTA and CDR2 FQGNSA. CDR3 size: 14 residues. CDR3 DNA sequence: TGTGCCAGCAGCTTATTGACAGGGGTAAACATTCAGTACTTC. Amino acids: CASSLLTGVNIQYF.

The J gene is TRBJ1-5, the V gene TRBV5-1; no clear D. This CDR3 has 15 residues. Germline V gene lookup returns CDR1 SGHRS and CDR2 YFSETQ. V gave up 3 bases and J gave up 3 bases, with 13 bases separating them. The CDR3 region is CASSWAGENNQPQHF. The CDR3 DNA sequence: TGCGCCAGCAGCTGGGCCGGGGAAAACAATCAGCCCCAGCATTTT.

The chain combines TRBV5-1 with TRBJ2-7, with 9 positions matching TRBD1. The length of the CDR3 is 15 residues. V shed 4 bases and J 2 bases; nucleotides not matched to a gene: 7. Germline V gene lookup returns CDR1 SGHRS and CDR2 YFSETQ. This chain's CDR3 is CASSPSGTGTYEQYF. CDR3 DNA sequence: TGCGCCAGCAGCCCCTCCGGGACAGGGACCTACGAGCAGTACTTC.

The rearrangement uses TRBV25-1 and TRBJ1-5; a weak D match, TRBD1 (5 bases). Trimming pared 4 bases from V and 1 base from J, leaving 8 bases between. Germline CDR1 is MGHDK and CDR2 is SYGVNS. The CDR3 length is 14 residues. DNA of the CDR3: TGTGCCAGCAGTGTAAGGGGAAGCAATCAGCCCCAGCATTTT. The encoded protein is CASSVRGSNQPQHF.

The V and J genes are TRBV25-1 and TRBJ2-7; D may be TRBD2 (6 bases). The CDR3 runs 15 residues. The V and J ends lost 3 bases and 2 bases respectively, with 14 bases between them. Germline V CDR1 and CDR2: MGHDK, SYGVNS. CDR3 bases: TGTGCCAGCAGTGACTCGGGAGATCCAACCTACGAGCAGTACTTC. It is translated as CASSDSGDPTYEQYF.

The rearrangement joins TRBV20-1 to TRBJ1-2; D is perhaps TRBD1 (5 bases). Germline loops: CDR1 DFQATT, CDR2 SNEGSKA (reference sequence). The V and J ends lost 6 bases and 8 bases respectively, with 10 bases between them. The CDR3 spans 10 residues. Written as DNA, the CDR3 is TGCAGTGCCGCAGGGATGGGCTACACCTTC. Translating gives CSAAGMGYTF.

The chain recombines TRBV5-1 with TRBJ1-1, with 10 nucleotides matching TRBD1. The CDR3 covers 16 residues. With V trimmed by 2 bases and J by 4 bases, 8 bases remained unmatched. CDR1 and CDR2 from the germline V gene are SGHRS and YFSETQ. The CDR3 is CASSFGTGVMSTEAFF. The CDR3 DNA reads as TGCGCCAGCAGCTTTGGGACAGGGGTGATGAGCACTGAAGCTTTCTTT.